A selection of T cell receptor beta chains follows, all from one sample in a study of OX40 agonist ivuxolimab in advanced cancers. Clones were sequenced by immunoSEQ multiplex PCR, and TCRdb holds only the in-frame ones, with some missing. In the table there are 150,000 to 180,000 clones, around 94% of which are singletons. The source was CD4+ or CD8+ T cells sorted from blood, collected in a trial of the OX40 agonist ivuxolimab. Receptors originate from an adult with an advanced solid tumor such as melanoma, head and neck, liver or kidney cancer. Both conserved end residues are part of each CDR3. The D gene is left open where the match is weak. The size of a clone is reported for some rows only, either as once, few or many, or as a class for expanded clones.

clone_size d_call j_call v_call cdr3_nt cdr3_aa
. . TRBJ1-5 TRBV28 TGTGCCAGCAGTTTAAGTTTGAGAAAGGGTGGCAATCAGCCCCAGCATTTT CASSLSLRKGGNQPQHF
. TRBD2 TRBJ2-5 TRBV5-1 TGCGCCAGCAGCGGGGGACTAGCGGGAGTCGGAGAGACCCAGTACTTC CASSGGLAGVGETQYF
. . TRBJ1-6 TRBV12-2 TGTGCAAGTCGCTATCCGATGGGACAGAAAGCTTCACCCCTCCACTTT CASRYPMGQKASPLHF
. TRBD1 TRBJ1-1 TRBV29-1 TGCAGCGTTCTTCTCGGGCAGGGGGGGACTGAAGCTTTCTTT CSVLLGQGGTEAFF
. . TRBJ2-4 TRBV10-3 TGTGCCATCGGGGAAGACAGAACGGCAAACATTCAGTACTTC CAIGEDRTANIQYF
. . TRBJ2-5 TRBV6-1 TGTGCCAGCAGTGAAGCATTTGTGGGGGGGGCCCTCCAAGAGACCCAGTACTTC CASSEAFVGGALQETQYF
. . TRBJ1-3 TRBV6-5 TGTGCCAGCAGTACAAACGATGGAAACACCATATATTTT CASSTNDGNTIYF
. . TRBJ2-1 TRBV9 TGTGCCAGCAGCGTAGTGGGGGGCACAGCCGGTATTTACAATGAGCAGTTCTTC CASSVVGGTAGIYNEQFF
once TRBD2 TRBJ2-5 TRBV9 TGTGCCAGCAGTCTCGGGGAGGGCCCAGAGACCCAGTACTTC CASSLGEGPETQYF
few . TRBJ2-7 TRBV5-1 TGCGCCAGCAGCGCCGGGACCGCCTACGAGCAGTACTTC CASSAGTAYEQYF
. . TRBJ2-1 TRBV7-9 TGTGCCAGCAGCTCGACTAGTAATGAGCAGTTCTTC CASSSTSNEQFF
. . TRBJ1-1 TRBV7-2 TGTGCCAGCAGCCAGAACAGGGAAGGGGGATTCTGGGCTTTCTTT CASSQNREGGFWAFF
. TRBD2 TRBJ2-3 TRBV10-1 TGCGCCAGCAGGAACCGAGCGGGAGATCAAGATACGCAGTATTTT CASRNRAGDQDTQYF
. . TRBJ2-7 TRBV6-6 TGTGCCAGCAGTTACTCTGGGACCCCCAACTACGAGCAGTACTTC CASSYSGTPNYEQYF
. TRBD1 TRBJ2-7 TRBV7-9 TGTGCCAGCAGCTCCGTTTGGACAGGGGCATACGAGCAGTACTTC CASSSVWTGAYEQYF
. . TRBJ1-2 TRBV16 TGTGCCAGCAGCCCCTCACAGGGCCTCCGGAGCTATGGCTACACCTTC CASSPSQGLRSYGYTF
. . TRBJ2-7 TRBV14 TGTGCCAGCAGCCAGGACCGATACGAGCAGTACTTC CASSQDRYEQYF
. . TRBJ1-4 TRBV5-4 TGTGCCAGCAGCCTGTCGGGGTTCAATAGGGAAAAACTGTTTTTT CASSLSGFNREKLFF
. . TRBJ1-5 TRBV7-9 TGTGCCAGCAGCCGCCAACAGGGTTATCAGCCCCAGCATTTT CASSRQQGYQPQHF
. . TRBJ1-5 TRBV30 TGTGCCTGGAGCCCGGGGACGGGTCAGCCCCAGCATTTT CAWSPGTGQPQHF
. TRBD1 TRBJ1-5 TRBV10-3 TGTGCCGTCAAAGGACAGGGGGACAATCAGCCCCAGCATTTT CAVKGQGDNQPQHF
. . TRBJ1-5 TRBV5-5 TGTGCCAGCAGCTTGGTAGGGGTGGGACAGCCCCAGCATTTT CASSLVGVGQPQHF
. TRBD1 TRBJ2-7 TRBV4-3 TGCGCCAGCAGCCCCCGACAGGGCTACGAGCAGTACTTC CASSPRQGYEQYF
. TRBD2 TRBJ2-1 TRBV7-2 TGTGCCAGCAGCCCGGGTAGCGCGGGACTATCCTACAATGAGCAGTTCTTC CASSPGSAGLSYNEQFF